These 7 T cell receptor beta chains originate from one sample sequenced in a study of blood T cell repertoires in COVID-19. Some clones are missing from TCRdb's copy, which holds only in-frame ones; the method was immunoSEQ multiplex PCR. In the table there are some 250,000 clones, roughly 79% of which are singletons. Sequenced sample: PBMCs or T cells enriched from blood (not recorded which). Source of these receptors: a man aged 35-49 years who had recovered from COVID-19.

The chain has TRBV4-2 and TRBJ2-5; D possibly corresponds to TRBD2 (6 bases). Germline values: CDR1 LGHNA, CDR2 YNFKEQ. Trimming removed 4 bases at V and 6 bases at J, with 15 bases between. This CDR3 comprises 14 residues. CDR3 DNA sequence: TGTGCCAGCAGCCCGGGCGGGGACTCTAAGACCCAGTACTTC. It encodes CASSPGGDSKTQYF.

The rearrangement uses TRBV6-5 and TRBJ2-1; D call uncertain. V lost 8 bases and J lost 4, with 12 bases in between. Germline CDR1 and CDR2: MNHEY and SVGAGI. The CDR3 covers 13 residues. The CDR3 loop reads CASRLPGYNEQFF. For the CDR3, the DNA is TGTGCCAGCCGCCTTCCGGGTTACAATGAGCAGTTCTTC.

The chain couples TRBV7-9 to TRBJ2-3; 9 bases fit TRBD2. CDR3 length: 16 residues. V trimming: 1 base; J trimming: 4 bases; junction bases outside the gene matches: 6. The germline gives CDR1 SEHNR, CDR2 FQNEAQ (reference sequence). Written as DNA, the CDR3 is TGTGCCAGCAGCTTAGTACGCGGGGGGGTTTCAGATACGCAGTATTTT. Amino acid sequence: CASSLVRGGVSDTQYF.

The chain couples TRBV28 to TRBJ2-7; 7 bases match TRBD1. This CDR3 spans 16 amino acids. Germline V gene data show CDR1 as MDHEN and CDR2 as SYDVKM. V trimming: 3 bases; J trimming: 1 base; junction bases outside the gene matches: 9. The CDR3 DNA is TGTGCCAGCAGTTTCCCACAACGACAGGGTTCCTACGAGCAGTACTTC. It is translated as CASSFPQRQGSYEQYF.

J is TRBJ2-7 and V is TRBV27, with 14 bases matching TRBD2. The trim removed 2 bases at V and 3 bases at J, leaving 3 bases unmatched. The CDR3 runs 16 residues. Germline V CDR1 and CDR2: MNHEY, SMNVEV (reference sequence). Here the CDR3 reads CASSLGTSGSNYEQYF. The CDR3 nucleotides are TGTGCCAGCAGTTTAGGGACTAGCGGGAGTAACTACGAGCAGTACTTC.

The gene calls are TRBV12-3 or TRBV12-4 and TRBJ1-1, with D unclear. The CDR3 consists of 12 residues. Trimming cost V 2 bases and J 10 bases, with 11 bases left between them. CDR3 region: CASSLPGVGAFF. DNA for the CDR3: TGTGCCAGCAGTTTACCCGGGGTGGGAGCTTTCTTT.

Worth noting for this clone: This specimen includes other DNA sequences encoding the same CDR3. Here the CDR3 DNA reads TGTGCCAGCAGTTACTCAGGGGGCAGGACTGAAGCTTTCTTT. This codes for CASSYSGGRTEAFF. The chain employs TRBV6-5 and TRBJ1-1; 7 bases align to TRBD1. Germline V CDR1 and CDR2: MNHEY, SVGAGI. CDR3 size: 14 residues. The J segment lost 5 bases and the V segment lost 0 bases, leaving 3 bases of the junction unmatched.